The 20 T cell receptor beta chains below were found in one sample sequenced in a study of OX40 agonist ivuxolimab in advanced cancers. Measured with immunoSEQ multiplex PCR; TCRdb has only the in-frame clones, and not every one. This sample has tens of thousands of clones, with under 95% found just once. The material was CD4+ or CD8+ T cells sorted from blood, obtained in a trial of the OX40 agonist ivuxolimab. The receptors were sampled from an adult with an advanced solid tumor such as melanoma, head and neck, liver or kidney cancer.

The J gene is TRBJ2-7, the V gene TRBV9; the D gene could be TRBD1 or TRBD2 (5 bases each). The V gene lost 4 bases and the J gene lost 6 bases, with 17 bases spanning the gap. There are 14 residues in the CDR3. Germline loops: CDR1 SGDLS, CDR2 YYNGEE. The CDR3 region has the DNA TGTGCCAGCAGCCTCGGGGCATCCCCCCTCGAGCAGTACTTC. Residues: CASSLGASPLEQYF.

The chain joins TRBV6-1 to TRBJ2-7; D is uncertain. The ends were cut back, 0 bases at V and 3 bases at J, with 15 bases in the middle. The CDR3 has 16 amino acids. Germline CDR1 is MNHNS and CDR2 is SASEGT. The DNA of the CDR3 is TGTGCCAGCAGTGAAGCGAACACCGTAATTCTCTACGAGCAGTACTTC. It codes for CASSEANTVILYEQYF.

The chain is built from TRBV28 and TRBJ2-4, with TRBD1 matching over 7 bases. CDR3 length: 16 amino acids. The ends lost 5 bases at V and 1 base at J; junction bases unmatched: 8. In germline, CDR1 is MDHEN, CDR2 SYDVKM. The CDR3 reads CASSTTGVGAKNIQYF. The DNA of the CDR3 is TGTGCCAGCAGTACAACAGGGGTCGGGGCCAAAAACATTCAGTACTTC.

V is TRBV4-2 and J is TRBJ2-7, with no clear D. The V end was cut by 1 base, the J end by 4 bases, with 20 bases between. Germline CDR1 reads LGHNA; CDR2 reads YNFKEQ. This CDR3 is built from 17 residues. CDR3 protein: CASSQGSGWGTIYEQYF. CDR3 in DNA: TGTGCCAGCAGCCAAGGCTCCGGTTGGGGAACCATTTACGAGCAGTACTTC.

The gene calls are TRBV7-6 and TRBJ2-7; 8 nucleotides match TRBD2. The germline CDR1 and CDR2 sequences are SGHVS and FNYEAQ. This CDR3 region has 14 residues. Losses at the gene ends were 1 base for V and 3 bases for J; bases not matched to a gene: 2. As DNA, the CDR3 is TGTGCCAGCAGCTTAGGCGGGAGGATCTACGAGCAGTACTTC. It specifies CASSLGGRIYEQYF. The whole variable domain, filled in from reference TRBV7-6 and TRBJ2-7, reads GAGVSQSPRYKVTKRGQDVALRCDPISGHVSLYWYRQALGQGPEFLTYFNYEAQQDKSGLPNDRFSAERPEGSISTLTIQRTEQRDSAMYRCASSLGGRIYEQYFGPGTRLTVT.

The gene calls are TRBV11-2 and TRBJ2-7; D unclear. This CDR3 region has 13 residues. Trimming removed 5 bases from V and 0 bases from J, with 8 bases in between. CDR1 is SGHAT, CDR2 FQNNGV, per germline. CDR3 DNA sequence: TGTGCCAGCAGCCCCACCGCCTCCTACGAGCAGTACTTC. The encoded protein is CASSPTASYEQYF.

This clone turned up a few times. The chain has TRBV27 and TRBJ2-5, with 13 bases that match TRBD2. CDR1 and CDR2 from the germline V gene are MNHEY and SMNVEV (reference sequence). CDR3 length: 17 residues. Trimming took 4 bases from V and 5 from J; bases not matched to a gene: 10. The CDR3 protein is CASSSLLAGGPGETQYF. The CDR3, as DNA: TGTGCCAGCAGTTCACTACTAGCGGGAGGGCCAGGGGAGACCCAGTACTTC.

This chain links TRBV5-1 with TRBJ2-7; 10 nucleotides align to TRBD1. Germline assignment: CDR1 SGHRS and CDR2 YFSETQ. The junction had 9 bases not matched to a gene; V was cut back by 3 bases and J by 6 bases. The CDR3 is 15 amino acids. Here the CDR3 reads CASSSPGQGLLEQYF. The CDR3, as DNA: TGCGCCAGCAGCTCCCCGGGACAGGGGCTCCTCGAGCAGTACTTC.

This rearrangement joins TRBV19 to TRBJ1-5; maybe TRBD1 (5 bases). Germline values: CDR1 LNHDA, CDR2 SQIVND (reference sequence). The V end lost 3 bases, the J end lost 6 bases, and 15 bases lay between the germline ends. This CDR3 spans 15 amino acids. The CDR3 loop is CASSMFSGAGQPQHF. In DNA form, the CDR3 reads TGTGCCAGTAGTATGTTTAGCGGGGCGGGTCAGCCCCAGCATTTT.

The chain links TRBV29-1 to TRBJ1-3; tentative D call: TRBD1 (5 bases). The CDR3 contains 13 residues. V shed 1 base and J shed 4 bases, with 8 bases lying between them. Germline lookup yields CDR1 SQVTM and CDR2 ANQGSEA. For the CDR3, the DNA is TGCAGCGTTGAAGCGGGACCGGGAAACACCATATATTTT. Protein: CSVEAGPGNTIYF.

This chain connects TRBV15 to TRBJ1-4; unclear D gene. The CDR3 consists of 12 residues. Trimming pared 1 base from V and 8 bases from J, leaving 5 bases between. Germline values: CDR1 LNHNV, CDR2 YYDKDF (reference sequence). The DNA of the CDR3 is TGTGCCACCAGCAGAGCCTCGGAAAAACTGTTTTTT. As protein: CATSRASEKLFF.

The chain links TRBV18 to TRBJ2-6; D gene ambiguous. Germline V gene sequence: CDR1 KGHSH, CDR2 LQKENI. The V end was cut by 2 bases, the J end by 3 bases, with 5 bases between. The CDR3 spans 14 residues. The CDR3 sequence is CASSPLSGANVLTF. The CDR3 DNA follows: TGTGCCAGCTCACCATTGAGTGGGGCCAACGTCCTGACTTTC.

The CDR3 bases are TGTGCCAGCAGTGTGGGAGCGAACACCGGGGAGCTGTTTTTT. Translating it yields CASSVGANTGELFF. V and J are TRBV9 and TRBJ2-2, with a tentative D call TRBD2 (5 bases). Germline CDR1 and CDR2: SGDLS and YYNGEE. Trimming took off 5 bases at V and 0 bases at J, with 8 bases between the two ends. The CDR3 is 14 amino acids.

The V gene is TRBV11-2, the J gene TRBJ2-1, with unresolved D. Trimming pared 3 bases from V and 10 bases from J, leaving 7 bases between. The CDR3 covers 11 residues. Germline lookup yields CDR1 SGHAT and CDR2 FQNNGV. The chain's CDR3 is CASSLEWEQFF. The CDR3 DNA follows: TGTGCCAGCAGCTTGGAATGGGAGCAGTTCTTC.

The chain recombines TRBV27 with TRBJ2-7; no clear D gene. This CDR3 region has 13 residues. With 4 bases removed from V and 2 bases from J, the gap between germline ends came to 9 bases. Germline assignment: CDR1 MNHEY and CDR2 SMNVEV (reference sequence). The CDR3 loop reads CASSWQATYEQYF. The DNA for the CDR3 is TGTGCCAGCAGTTGGCAGGCGACCTACGAGCAGTACTTC.

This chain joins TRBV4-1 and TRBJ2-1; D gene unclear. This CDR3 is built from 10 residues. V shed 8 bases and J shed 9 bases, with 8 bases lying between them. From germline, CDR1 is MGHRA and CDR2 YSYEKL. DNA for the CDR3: TGCGCCAGCGGTTCAAGTGAGCAGTTCTTC. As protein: CASGSSEQFF.

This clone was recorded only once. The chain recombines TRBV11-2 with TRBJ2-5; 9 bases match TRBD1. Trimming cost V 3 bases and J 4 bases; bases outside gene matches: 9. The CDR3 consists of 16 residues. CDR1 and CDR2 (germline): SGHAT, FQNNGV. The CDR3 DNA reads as TGTGCCAGCAGCTTCTCTTGGACAGGGGCGGGAGAGACCCAGTACTTC. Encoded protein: CASSFSWTGAGETQYF.

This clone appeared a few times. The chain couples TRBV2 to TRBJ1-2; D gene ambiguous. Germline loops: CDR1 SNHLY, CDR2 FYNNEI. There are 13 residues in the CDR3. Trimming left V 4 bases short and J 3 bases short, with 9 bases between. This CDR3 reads CASSGGLDYGYTF. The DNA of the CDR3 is TGTGCCAGCAGTGGTGGGCTCGACTATGGCTACACCTTC. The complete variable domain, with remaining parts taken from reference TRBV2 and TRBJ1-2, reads EPEVTQTPSHQVTQMGQEVILRCVPISNHLYFYWYRQILGQKVEFLVSFYNNEISEKSEIFDDQFSVERPDGSNFTLKIRSTKLEDSAMYFCASSGGLDYGYTFGSGTRLTVV.

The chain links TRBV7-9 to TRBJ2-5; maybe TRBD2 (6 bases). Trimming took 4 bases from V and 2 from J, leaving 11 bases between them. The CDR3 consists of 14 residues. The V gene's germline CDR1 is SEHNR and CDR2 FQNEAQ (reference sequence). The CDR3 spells CASSYLAPQETQYF. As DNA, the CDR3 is TGTGCCAGCAGCTACCTAGCGCCTCAAGAGACCCAGTACTTC.

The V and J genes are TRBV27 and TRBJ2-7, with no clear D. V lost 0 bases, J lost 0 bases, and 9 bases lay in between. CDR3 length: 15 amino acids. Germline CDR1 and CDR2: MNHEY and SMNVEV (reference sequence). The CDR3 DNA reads TGTGCCAGCAGTTTATCGCCGGGTAGCTCCTACGAGCAGTACTTC. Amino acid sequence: CASSLSPGSSYEQYF.